This TCR beta chain stems from a study of T cells in Graves' hyperthyroidism and ophthalmopathy. Across the whole study: Once the initial diagnosis was made, peripheral blood was obtained before any treatment. Findings of the study overall: A model of 13 V-J features distinguished ophthalmopathy from stable hyperthyroidism.

This clonotype appeared many times. The antigen is not known. There were TCR beta CDR3 regions amplified from RNA transcripts. TCR CDR3 regions were first amplified by RT-PCR with HTBI primers. From the multiplex PCR reads, TCRdb called clonotypes with MiXCR, one entry per CDR3 protein. Seen here are about 640,000 distinct CDR3 sequences, less than 25% observed once, and the top ten hold 30% to 40%. For ophthalmopathy patients, the Clinical Activity Score was at least 3 and the NOSPECS grade at least 4; duration was under 3 months. Exclusions: uncontrolled infection, other autoimmune disease, pregnancy, lactation. The CDR3 loop spans 13 amino acids. Trimming pared 7 bases from V and 1 base from J, leaving 10 bases between. Germline V gene lookup returns CDR1 MDHEN and CDR2 SYDVKM.

This chain joins TRBV28 and TRBJ2-5; no definite D call. Sequenced input: blood. The TCR originated in a man under 40 with Graves' ophthalmopathy. The CDR3 sequence: CASTNGFQETQYF. CDR3 sequence (DNA): TGTGCCAGCACCAACGGTTTCCAAGAGACCCAGTACTTC.